Listed here is a single T cell receptor beta chain. There is no known antigen for this receptor. No clone much larger than this one lies a single base away; base qualities are absent. The sample originates from a study of robustness of blood B and T cell sequencing (dated by TCRdb to the late 2010s). About the full investigation: The goal of the study was to find out how much peripheral blood is required to reliably describe the TCRbeta and IgG repertoires of an individual. TCRbeta and IgG repertoires were quantified in each of the approximately nine independently drawn blood samples. For technical replicates, two replicate TCRbeta cDNA libraries were prepared from one shared RNA pool that came from a single 10 ml draw.

TCRbeta repertoires were measured from mRNA instead of genomic DNA, an approach that captures expressed receptors. Without any cell sorting, leukocytes from the buffy coat were collected into Trizol, and RNA was extracted using the Direct-zol RNA MiniPrep Plus kit. To separate plasma, buffy coat and red blood cells, EDTA blood tubes were immediately centrifuged at 4 degrees C. V was cut back by 4 bases and J by 8 bases, leaving a gap of 17 bases between them. The cysteine opens and the phenylalanine closes a CDR3 of 14 amino acids. Only the CDR3 DNA is retained, 42 bases long and in frame from the first base. CDR1 SNHLY and CDR2 FYNNEI were looked up in the germline V gene. Library method: PCR. Sequencing was performed on an Illumina MiSeq. cDNA was made using SMARTScribe reverse transcriptase and a 5' template-switch oligo that added a universal priming site. Each cDNA molecule was tagged by a 12-nucleotide random unique molecular identifier (UMI) carried on the template-switch oligo. During reverse transcription, TCRbeta transcripts were targeted using chain-specific reverse primers. Uracil DNA glycosylase treatment was used to remove residual template-switch adapters, and a Qiagen MinElute kit was used to purify the cDNA. For the first PCR, 20 to 25 cycles were run with KAPA HiFi HotStart ReadyMix and step-out primers, split across four 50 ul reactions. Before any further amplification, the products of the first-round PCR were gel-purified. Illumina Nextera adapters were attached in a second roughly 8-cycle PCR, after which libraries were purified and pooled. A 50-nucleotide 5' read captured the UMI barcode for each TCRbeta molecule. In the authors' own workflow: Reads were grouped by UMI into consensus reads using the MIGEC toolkit. PEAR was used to merge forward and reverse consensus reads, producing the final reads. Identical UMI-sequence pairs shared across libraries were treated as cross-sample contamination and removed by a custom decontamination script. V(D)J assignment and CDR3 extraction were performed with MIGMAP, a wrapper around IgBLAST. A TCR clonotype was defined by an identical V gene, J gene and CDR3 amino acid sequence; no sequencing was done for CDR1 and CDR2. Starting from the raw public reads, TCRdb applied fastp trimming at Q25, assembled clones with MiXCR and retained in-frame beta chains. Rows with one shared CDR3 protein collapse into an entry with the most common genes and DNA. The V and J calls were not made by the authors but by TCRdb's processing. Here the sample has around 3,200 distinct CDR3 sequences; around three fifths occur a single time. The leading ten clones occupy more than 25% of the sample.

Study-wide findings and limitations: Immediate fractionation was required for EDTA tubes, so the use of EDTA tubes in multi-site collections was limited. One pair of TCRbeta libraries showed evidence of cross-contamination, likely from batch processing; the shared UMI-sequence pairs were removed. Coverage of the top 10,000 TCRbeta clonotypes approached saturation when 3 or 4 tubes (roughly 29-45 ml blood) were combined. A full plateau was not reached by TCRbeta rarefaction curves, suggesting under-sequencing or many low-abundance clonotypes. Of the top 10,000 TCRbeta clonotypes in one technical replicate library, 90% to 95% were also found in the other technical replicate library. No improvement in the overlap of rare TCRbeta clonotypes was observed when tubes were pooled, implying that much larger blood volumes would be needed for rare TCRbeta clonotypes to be captured. The 1,000 most abundant TCRbeta clonotypes from the pooled draws were detected in every single 10 ml sample.

The source material was peripheral blood. This TCR derives from a human donor in good health. The rearranged segments are TRBV2 and TRBJ1-2; the D gene is not confidently resolved. The DNA sequence is as follows: TGTGCCAGCAGTGTTGAGAGGGAATCTCAAGGCTACACCTTC. The resulting protein is CASSVERESQGYTF. The entire variable domain, with the stretches around the CDR3 drawn from the reference TRBV2 and TRBJ1-2 proteins, is EPEVTQTPSHQVTQMGQEVILRCVPISNHLYFYWYRQILGQKVEFLVSFYNNEISEKSEIFDDQFSVERPDGSNFTLKIRSTKLEDSAMYFCASSVERESQGYTFGSGTRLTVV.